This TCR beta chain was identified during a study of somatic mutations in cytotoxic T cells in rheumatoid arthritis. Here immunoSEQ multiplex PCR was the method, and the copy in TCRdb shows in-frame clones only, minus some. The table has under 9,000 clones, over 75% seen once. Germline values: CDR1 LNHDA, CDR2 SQIVND (reference sequence). The CDR3 length is 18 residues. V lost 1 base and J lost 0; bases outside the gene matches: 6. The receptor was isolated from a woman in her seventies with rheumatoid arthritis. The sequenced sample was CD8+ T cells sorted from blood. The chain joins TRBV19 to TRBJ2-1; the match to TRBD2 covers 10 bases. The CDR3 loop is CASSIGLAGLSSYNEQFF. The DNA of the CDR3 is TGTGCCAGTAGTATAGGACTAGCGGGCCTCAGCTCCTACAATGAGCAGTTCTTC.